Here is one T cell receptor (beta chain) with its context. Its antigen is not identified. Produced via immunoSEQ multiplex PCR; TCRdb's table is partial and in-frame only. The sample carries 65,000 or so clones, about 95% recorded once. The sample is drawn from a study of CD4 T cells in relation to SARS-CoV-2 and coronaviruses. Study in general: The restricting HLA molecule for shared crossreactive spike epitopes was mapped. General observations from the study: This crossreactivity analysis covered spike protein alone, no other viral proteins. Memory recall responses, not primary responses primed in culture, are what the assay detects. About 65% of donors had memory CD4+ clonotypes crossrecognizing SARS-CoV-2 and common cold coronavirus spike.

Germline trimming cut 5 bases from V and 2 bases from J; bases unmatched to any gene: 5. This CDR3 is 16 amino acids long. Germline CDR1 is SGHTA and CDR2 is FQGNSA. Unexposed donor CD4+ T cells date from about 2010-2018, before the COVID-19 pandemic. The source material was naive CD4+ T cells from PBMCs. The subset was: naive CD4+ T cells isolated by negative enrichment. The J gene is TRBJ2-2, the V gene TRBV7-2, with 10 nucleotides matching TRBD2. The source of this sequence is a human donor in good health. CDR3 nucleotides: TGTGCCAGCAGCCGCCGGACTAGCGGTAACACCGGGGAGCTGTTTTTT. Protein: CASSRRTSGNTGELFF.